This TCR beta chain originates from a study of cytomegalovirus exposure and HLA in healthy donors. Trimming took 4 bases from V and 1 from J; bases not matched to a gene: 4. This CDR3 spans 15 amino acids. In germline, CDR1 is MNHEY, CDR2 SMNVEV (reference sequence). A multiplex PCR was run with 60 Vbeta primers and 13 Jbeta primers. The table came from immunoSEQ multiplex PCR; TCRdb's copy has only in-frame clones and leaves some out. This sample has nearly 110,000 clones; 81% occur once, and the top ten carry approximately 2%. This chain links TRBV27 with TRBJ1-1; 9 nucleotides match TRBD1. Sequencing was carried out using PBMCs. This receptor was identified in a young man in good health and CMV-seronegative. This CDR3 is CASSSWDRENTEAFF. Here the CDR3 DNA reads TGTGCCAGCAGTTCATGGGACAGGGAGAACACTGAAGCTTTCTTT.